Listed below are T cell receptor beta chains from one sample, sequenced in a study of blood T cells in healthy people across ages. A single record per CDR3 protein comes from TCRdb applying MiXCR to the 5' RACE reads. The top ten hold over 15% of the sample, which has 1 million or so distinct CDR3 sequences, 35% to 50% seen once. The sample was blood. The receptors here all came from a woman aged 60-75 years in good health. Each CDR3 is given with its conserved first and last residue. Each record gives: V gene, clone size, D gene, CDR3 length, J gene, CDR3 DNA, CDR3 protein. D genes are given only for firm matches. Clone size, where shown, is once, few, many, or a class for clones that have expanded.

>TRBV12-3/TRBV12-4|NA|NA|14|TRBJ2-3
TGTGCCAGCAGGCCCCAGATCCTCACAGATACGCAGTATTTT
CASRPQILTDTQYF
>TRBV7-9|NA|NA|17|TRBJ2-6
TGTGCCAGCAGCTCCCCCCAGGCGGGAACTGGGGCCAACGTCCTGACTTTC
CASSSPQAGTGANVLTF
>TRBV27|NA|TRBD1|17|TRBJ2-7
TGTGCCAGCAGTCGAGGGACAGGACCCAAGGTCTACTACGAGCAGTACTTC
CASSRGTGPKVYYEQYF
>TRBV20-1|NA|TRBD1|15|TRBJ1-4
TGCAGTACTAGAGATAGGGACAGGGGGTATGAAAAACTGTTTTTT
CSTRDRDRGYEKLFF
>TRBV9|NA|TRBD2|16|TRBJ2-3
TGTGCCAGCAGCGCCTTTAGCGGGAGGGCCCAAGATACGCAGTATTTT
CASSAFSGRAQDTQYF
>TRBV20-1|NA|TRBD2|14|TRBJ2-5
TGCAGTGCGGTTCAGGGAGGCGGGAGTGAGACCCAGTACTTC
CSAVQGGGSETQYF
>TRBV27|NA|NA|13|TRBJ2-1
TGTGCCAGCATGGGGCCACTAGCCCATGAGCAGTTCTTC
CASMGPLAHEQFF
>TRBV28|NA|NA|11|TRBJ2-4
TGTGCCAGCAGCCCTAGGGAGGAGCAGTACTTC
CASSPREEQYF
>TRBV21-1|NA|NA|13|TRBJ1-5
TGTGCCAGCGAGGGGTATAGCAATCAGCCCCAGCATTTT
CASEGYSNQPQHF
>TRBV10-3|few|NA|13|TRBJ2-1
TGTGCCATCAAAGGTGGGCCATCCAATGAGCAGTTCTTC
CAIKGGPSNEQFF
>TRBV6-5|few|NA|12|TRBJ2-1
TGTGCCAGCAGTTCTGGACTTTTGGAGCAGTTCTTC
CASSSGLLEQFF
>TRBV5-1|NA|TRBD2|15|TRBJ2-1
TGCGCCAGCAGCTTGGCTAGCGGGAGTTACGATGAGCAGTTCTTC
CASSLASGSYDEQFF
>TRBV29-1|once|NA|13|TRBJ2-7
TGCAGCGTCGCGGAGTATGCGTCCTACGAGCAGTACTTC
CSVAEYASYEQYF
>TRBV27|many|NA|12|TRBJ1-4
TGTGCCAGCAGGGGGTACAATGAAAAACTGTTTTTT
CASRGYNEKLFF
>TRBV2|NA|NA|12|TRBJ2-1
TGTGCCAGCGGCGGTGACCGGGAGACCCAGTTCTTC
CASGGDRETQFF
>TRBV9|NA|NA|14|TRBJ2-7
TGTGCCAGCAGCGTAGGCGTGCGGGTCTACGAGCAGTACTTC
CASSVGVRVYEQYF
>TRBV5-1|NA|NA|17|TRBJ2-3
TGCGCCAGCAGCTTGGGACGTCCGGCCTCGGCCTCAGATACGCAGTATTTT
CASSLGRPASASDTQYF
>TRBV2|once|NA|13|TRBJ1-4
TGTGCCAGCAAGGCAGGGCCAGTTCAAAAACTGTTTTTT
CASKAGPVQKLFF
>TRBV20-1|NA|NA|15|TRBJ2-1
TGCAGTGCTGCCCCGGACAGAGAACCCTACAATGGGCAGTTCTTC
CSAAPDREPYNGQFF
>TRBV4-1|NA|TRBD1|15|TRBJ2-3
TGCGCCAGCAGCCATAGGACAGGGGAGGTAGATACGCAGTATTTT
CASSHRTGEVDTQYF
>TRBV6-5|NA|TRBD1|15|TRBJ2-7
TGTGCCAGCAGTCGTGCCGGGACAGGGAGCTACGAGCAGTACTTC
CASSRAGTGSYEQYF
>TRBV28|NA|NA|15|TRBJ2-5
TGTGCCAGCAGAGGCAATTCAGGACCCCGAGAGACCCAGTACTTC
CASRGNSGPRETQYF
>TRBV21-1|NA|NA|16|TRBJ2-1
TGTGCCAGCAGCAAAGGGAGGTACAGCTCCTACAATGAGCAGTTCTTC
CASSKGRYSSYNEQFF
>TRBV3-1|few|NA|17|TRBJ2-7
TGTGCCAGCAGCCAAACCATAGCGGGACAGAGCTCCTACGAGCAGTACTTC
CASSQTIAGQSSYEQYF
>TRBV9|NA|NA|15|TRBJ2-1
TGTGCCAGCAGCGGCCGTCAAGGGGGGTACAATGAGCAGTTCTTC
CASSGRQGGYNEQFF
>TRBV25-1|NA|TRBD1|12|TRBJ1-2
TGTGCCAGCAGTACAGGGGGCTCTGGCTACACCTTC
CASSTGGSGYTF
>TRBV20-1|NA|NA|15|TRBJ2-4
TGCAGTGCTAGAAGACAGTGGGACAACTACTACAAGCAGTACTTC
CSARRQWDNYYKQYF
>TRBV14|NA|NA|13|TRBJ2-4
TGTGCCAGCAGCCAACTAGGATCAAACATTCAGTACTTC
CASSQLGSNIQYF
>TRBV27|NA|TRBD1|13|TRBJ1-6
TGTGCCAGCACCTGGACAGGGAATTCACCCCTCCACTTT
CASTWTGNSPLHF
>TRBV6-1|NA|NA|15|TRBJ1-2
TGTGCCAGCAGTGACCGGCGGCAGGGGTTCGATGGCTACACCTTC
CASSDRRQGFDGYTF
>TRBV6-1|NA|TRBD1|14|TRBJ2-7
TGTGCCAGCAGTCTGGGACAGAAGGACTACGAGCAGTACTTC
CASSLGQKDYEQYF
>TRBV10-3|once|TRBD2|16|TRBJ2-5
TGTGCCATCAGTGAGTCGGTAGCGGGACACCAAGAGACCCAGTACTTC
CAISESVAGHQETQYF
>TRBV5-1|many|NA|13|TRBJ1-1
TGCGCCAGCAGCTTGGACCCGAACACTGAAGCTTTCTTT
CASSLDPNTEAFF
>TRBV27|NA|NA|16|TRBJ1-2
TGTGCCAGCAGTTTATCGAGAGGGCTGAGGGACTATGGCTACACCTTC
CASSLSRGLRDYGYTF
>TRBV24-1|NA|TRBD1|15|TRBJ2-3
TGTGCCACTTCAGGACAGGGAGATAGCACAGATACGCAGTATTTT
CATSGQGDSTDTQYF
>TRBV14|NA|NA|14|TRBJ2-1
TGTGCCAGCAGCCAAGGGTTAGCGTGGTATGAGCAGTTCTTC
CASSQGLAWYEQFF
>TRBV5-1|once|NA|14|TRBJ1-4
TGCGCCAGCAGCTTGGGGCCACCTAATGAAAAACTGTTTTTT
CASSLGPPNEKLFF
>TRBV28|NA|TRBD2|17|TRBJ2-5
TGTGCCAGCAGTTTAAGAACTAGCGGGAGGTATCAAGAGACCCAGTACTTC
CASSLRTSGRYQETQYF
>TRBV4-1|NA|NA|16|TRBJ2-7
TGCGCCAGCAGCACAGCCCCAGAGAGGGTAACCTACGAGCAGTACTTC
CASSTAPERVTYEQYF
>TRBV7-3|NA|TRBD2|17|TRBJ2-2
TGTGCCAGCAGCTTAGGGGGGGGTAGGATGAACACCGGGGAGCTGTTTTTT
CASSLGGGRMNTGELFF
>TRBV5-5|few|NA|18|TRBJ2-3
TGTGCCAGCAGCTGGGGGGCCCCCAGCGGTTCAAGCACAGATACGCAGTATTTT
CASSWGAPSGSSTDTQYF
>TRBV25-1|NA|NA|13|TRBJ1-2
TGTGCCAGCAGTGAAATGCGGGTTGATGGCTACACCTTC
CASSEMRVDGYTF
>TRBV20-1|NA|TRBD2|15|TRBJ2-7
TGCAGTGCTCTCCCACCTAGCGGGAGATCCTACGAGCAGTACTTC
CSALPPSGRSYEQYF
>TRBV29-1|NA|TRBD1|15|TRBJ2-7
TGCAACCTACTCCTGACAGGGGGGGGTTCCTACGAGCAGTACTTC
CNLLLTGGGSYEQYF
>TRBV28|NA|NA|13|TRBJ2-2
TGTGCCAGCAACTTCGGGGAAGCCGGGGAGCTGTTTTTT
CASNFGEAGELFF
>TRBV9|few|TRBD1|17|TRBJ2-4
TGTGCCAGCAGCGTAGAGGGTCAGGGGGCGGCCAAAAACATTCAGTACTTC
CASSVEGQGAAKNIQYF
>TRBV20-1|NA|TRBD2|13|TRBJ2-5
TGCAGTGCTAGGGGCGTGACTAGCGAGGGTCAGTACTTC
CSARGVTSEGQYF
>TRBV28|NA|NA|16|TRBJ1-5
TGTGCCAGCAGTTTTGGTGGACACCATAGCAATCAGCCCCAGCATTTT
CASSFGGHHSNQPQHF